The TCR beta chain described here comes from a study of control samples from healthy donors and cancer patients. Clones were sequenced by immunoSEQ multiplex PCR, and TCRdb holds only the in-frame ones, with some missing. The repertoire holds more than 95,000 clones, 93% seen once, with 8% in the top ten. Per the germline V gene, CDR1 is SGHTS and CDR2 is YDEGEE. The CDR3 is made up of 13 amino acids. After removal of 4 bases from V and 9 bases from J, the junction contained 8 bases not matched to a gene. The rearrangement links TRBV5-8 to TRBJ2-7; 9 bases align to TRBD1. The sample comprised blood. The sequence derives from a young man in good health. Here the CDR3 DNA reads TGTGCCAGCAGCGGTGACAGGGGGGAAGGGCAGTACTTC. This codes for CASSGDRGEGQYF.